This TCR beta chain was retrieved from a study of T cell responses to AZD1222 COVID-19 vaccine. This table comes from immunoSEQ multiplex PCR, and its TCRdb copy is limited to in-frame clones, with some not included. The sample has more than 100,000 clones; 90% are singletons. The V end was cut by 6 bases, the J end by 1 base, with 13 bases between. The length of the CDR3 is 14 residues. The germline gives CDR1 LNHDA, CDR2 SQIVND (reference sequence). Study outcomes and limitations: Donors were chiefly white British, with a greater number of females, and clonal diversity was perhaps underestimated. Repertoires in all cases were sampled only once the peak T cell response had passed.

This clone has only one observation. Its antigen is as yet unknown. The input for sequencing was peripheral blood, taken on day 0 of AZD1222 vaccination. The sequence came from an adult in good health. The chain links TRBV19 to TRBJ2-7; D is undetermined. The CDR3 coding sequence is TGTGCCAGTAGCGAGGTGGGCCTTTCCTACGAGCAGTACTTC. It yields the protein CASSEVGLSYEQYF.